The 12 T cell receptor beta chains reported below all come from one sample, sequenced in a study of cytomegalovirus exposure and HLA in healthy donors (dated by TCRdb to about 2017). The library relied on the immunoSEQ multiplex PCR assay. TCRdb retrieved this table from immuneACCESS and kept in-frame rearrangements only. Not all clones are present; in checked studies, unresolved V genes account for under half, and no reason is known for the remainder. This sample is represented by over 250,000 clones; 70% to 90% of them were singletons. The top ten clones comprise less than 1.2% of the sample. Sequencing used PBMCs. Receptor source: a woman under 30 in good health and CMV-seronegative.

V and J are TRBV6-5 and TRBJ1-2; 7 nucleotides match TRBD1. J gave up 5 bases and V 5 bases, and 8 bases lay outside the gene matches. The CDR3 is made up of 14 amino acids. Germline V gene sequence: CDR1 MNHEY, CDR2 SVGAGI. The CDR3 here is CASSRDSTGYGYTF. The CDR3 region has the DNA TGTGCCAGCAGTCGGGACAGTACGGGGTATGGCTACACCTTC.

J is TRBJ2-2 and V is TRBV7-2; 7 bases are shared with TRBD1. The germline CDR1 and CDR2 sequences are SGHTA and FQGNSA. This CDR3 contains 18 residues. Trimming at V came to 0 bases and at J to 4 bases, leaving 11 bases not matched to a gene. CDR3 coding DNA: TGTGCCAGCAGCTTAGCGGTAACGGGACAGTCGAGCACCGGGGAGCTGTTTTTT. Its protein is CASSLAVTGQSSTGELFF.

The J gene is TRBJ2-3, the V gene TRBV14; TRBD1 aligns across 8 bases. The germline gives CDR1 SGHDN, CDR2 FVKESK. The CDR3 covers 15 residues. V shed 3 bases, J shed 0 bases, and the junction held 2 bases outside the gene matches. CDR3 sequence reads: CASSHYRGSTDTQYF. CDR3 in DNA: TGTGCCAGCAGCCATTACAGGGGGAGCACAGATACGCAGTATTTT.

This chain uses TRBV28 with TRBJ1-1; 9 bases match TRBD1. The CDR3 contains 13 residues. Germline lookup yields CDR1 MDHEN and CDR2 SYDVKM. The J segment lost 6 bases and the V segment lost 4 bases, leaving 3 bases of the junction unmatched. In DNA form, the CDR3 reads TGTGCCAGCAGTTCGGGACAGGGACCTGAAGCTTTCTTT. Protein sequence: CASSSGQGPEAFF.

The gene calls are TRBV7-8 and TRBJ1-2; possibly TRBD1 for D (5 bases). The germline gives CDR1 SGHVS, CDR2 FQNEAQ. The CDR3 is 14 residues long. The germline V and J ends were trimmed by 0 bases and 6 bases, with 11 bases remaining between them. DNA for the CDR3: TGTGCCAGCAGCTTAGCGGGCCAGGGTGATGGCTACACCTTC. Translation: CASSLAGQGDGYTF.

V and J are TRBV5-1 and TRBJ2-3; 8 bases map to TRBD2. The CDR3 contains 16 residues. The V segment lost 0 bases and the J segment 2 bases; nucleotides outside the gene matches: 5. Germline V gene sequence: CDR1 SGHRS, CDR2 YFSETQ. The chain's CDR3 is CASSLAVGGVTDTQYF. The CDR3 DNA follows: TGCGCCAGCAGCTTGGCAGTCGGGGGGGTCACAGATACGCAGTATTTT.

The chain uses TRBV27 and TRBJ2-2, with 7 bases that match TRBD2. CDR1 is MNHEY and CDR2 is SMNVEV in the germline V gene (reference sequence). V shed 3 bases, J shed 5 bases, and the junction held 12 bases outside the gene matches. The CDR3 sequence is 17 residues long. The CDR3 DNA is TGTGCCAGCAGTTTCACGTGGGAGGGCCCTCGTACCGGGGAGCTGTTTTTT. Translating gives CASSFTWEGPRTGELFF.

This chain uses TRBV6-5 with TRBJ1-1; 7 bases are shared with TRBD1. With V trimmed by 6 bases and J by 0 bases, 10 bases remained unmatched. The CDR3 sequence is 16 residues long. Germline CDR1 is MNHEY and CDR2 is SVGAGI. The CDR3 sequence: CASSYRPGTVNTEAFF. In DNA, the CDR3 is TGTGCCAGCAGCTACAGACCCGGGACAGTGAACACTGAAGCTTTCTTT.

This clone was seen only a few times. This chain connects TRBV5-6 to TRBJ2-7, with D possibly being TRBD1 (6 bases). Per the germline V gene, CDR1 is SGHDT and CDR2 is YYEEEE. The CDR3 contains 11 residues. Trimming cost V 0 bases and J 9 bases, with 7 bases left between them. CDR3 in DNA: TGTGCCAGCAGCTTGGGAGGGGGGCAGTACTTC. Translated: CASSLGGGQYF.

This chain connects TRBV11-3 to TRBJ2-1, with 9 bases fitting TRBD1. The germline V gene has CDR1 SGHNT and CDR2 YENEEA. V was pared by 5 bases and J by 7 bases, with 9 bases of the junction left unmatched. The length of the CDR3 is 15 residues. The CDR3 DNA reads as TGTGCCAGCAGCGTCCGGGACAGGGTGGGGAATGAGCAGTTCTTC. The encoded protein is CASSVRDRVGNEQFF.

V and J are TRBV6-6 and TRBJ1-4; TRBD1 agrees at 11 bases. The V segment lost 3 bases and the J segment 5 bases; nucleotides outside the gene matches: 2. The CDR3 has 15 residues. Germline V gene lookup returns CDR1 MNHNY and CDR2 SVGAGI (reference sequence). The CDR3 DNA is TGTGCCAGCAGTTATCGGGACAGGGGGAATGAAAAACTGTTTTTT. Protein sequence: CASSYRDRGNEKLFF.

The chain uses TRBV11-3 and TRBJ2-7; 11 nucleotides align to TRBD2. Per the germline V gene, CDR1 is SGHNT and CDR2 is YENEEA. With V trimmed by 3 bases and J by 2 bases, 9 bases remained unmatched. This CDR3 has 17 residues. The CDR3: CASSFGLLAGGTYEQYF. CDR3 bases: TGTGCCAGCAGCTTCGGCCTCCTAGCGGGAGGAACCTACGAGCAGTACTTC.